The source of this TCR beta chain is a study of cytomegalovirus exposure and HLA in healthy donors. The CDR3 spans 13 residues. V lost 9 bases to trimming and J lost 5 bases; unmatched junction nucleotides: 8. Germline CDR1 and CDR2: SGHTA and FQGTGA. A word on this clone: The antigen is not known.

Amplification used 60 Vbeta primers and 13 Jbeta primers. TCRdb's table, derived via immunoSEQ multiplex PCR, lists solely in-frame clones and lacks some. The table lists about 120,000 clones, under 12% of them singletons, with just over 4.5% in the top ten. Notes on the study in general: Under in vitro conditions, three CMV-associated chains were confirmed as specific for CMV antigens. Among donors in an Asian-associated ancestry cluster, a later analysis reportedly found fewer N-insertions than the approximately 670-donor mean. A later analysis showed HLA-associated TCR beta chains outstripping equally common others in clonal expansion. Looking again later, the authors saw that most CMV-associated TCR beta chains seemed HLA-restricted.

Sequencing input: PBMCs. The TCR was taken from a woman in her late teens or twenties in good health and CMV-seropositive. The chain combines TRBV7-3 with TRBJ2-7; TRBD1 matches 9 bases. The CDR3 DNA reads TGTGCCAGAAGTGGGACAGGGAGTCACGAGCAGTACTTC. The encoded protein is CARSGTGSHEQYF.